One TCR beta chain is described in this entry. The data originate from a study of blood T cell repertoires in COVID-19. Across the study: In each case, the material was cDNA or gDNA derived from T cells, B-cell-depleted T cells, or PBMCs.

V shed 5 bases, J shed 5 bases, and the junction held 3 bases outside the gene matches. CDR3 length: 15 residues. Looked up from germline, CDR1 is KGHSH and CDR2 is LQKENI. In the study's own analysis: Researchers report that nucleated cell counts were estimated from reference gene primer amplification. The table came from immunoSEQ multiplex PCR; TCRdb's copy has only in-frame clones and leaves some out. That table furnishes V, J and clone size, whereas the DNA furnished D and trimming. The table includes 200,000 to 250,000 clones, about 85% detected once. The TCR comes from a man aged 65 to 85 with acute or convalescent COVID-19. Source material: peripheral blood. This chain connects TRBV18 to TRBJ1-6, with 10 nucleotides matching TRBD1. CDR3 protein: CASSVGTGDNSPLHF. In DNA form, the CDR3 reads TGTGCCAGCTCAGTCGGGACAGGGGATAATTCACCCCTCCACTTT.